Following are 20 T cell receptor beta chains from one sample sequenced in a study of T cell changes during pregnancy in multiple sclerosis. The assay was immunoSEQ multiplex PCR, and TCRdb's table has in-frame clones only and misses some. This sample has over 55,000 clones, with around nine tenths found just once. The sample was peripheral blood from another person, used as feeder cells. These receptors all stem from a human donor whose cells served as feeder cells for cultures in a pregnancy study.

Judged by abundance, this clone is medium-sized. V is TRBV2 and J is TRBJ1-4, with D uncertain. CDR1 is SNHLY and CDR2 is FYNNEI in the germline V gene. With 7 bases removed from V and 7 bases from J, the gap between germline ends came to 10 bases. This CDR3 is built from 12 residues. As DNA, the CDR3 is TGTGCCAGCATCAACACCGGTGAAAAACTGTTTTTT. Its translation: CASINTGEKLFF. Looking up the rest from reference TRBV2 and TRBJ1-4 gives the full variable domain: EPEVTQTPSHQVTQMGQEVILRCVPISNHLYFYWYRQILGQKVEFLVSFYNNEISEKSEIFDDQFSVERPDGSNFTLKIRSTKLEDSAMYFCASINTGEKLFFGSGTQLSVL.

The chain employs TRBV5-4 and TRBJ2-7, with TRBD2 matching over 12 bases. Per germline, CDR1 SGHNT and CDR2 YYREEE (reference sequence). This CDR3 is 18 amino acids long. The V gene end was trimmed by 4 bases and the J gene end by 0 bases; junction bases not matched to a gene: 11. The CDR3 protein is CASSGGGLAGGSSYEQYF. The CDR3 nucleotides read TGTGCCAGCAGCGGCGGAGGTCTAGCGGGAGGGAGCTCCTACGAGCAGTACTTC.

The chain recombines TRBV2 with TRBJ2-1; 8 nucleotides agree with TRBD1. Trimming at V came to 6 bases and at J to 11 bases, leaving 12 bases not matched to a gene. The CDR3 runs to 14 residues. Germline CDR1 reads SNHLY; CDR2 reads FYNNEI. The CDR3 protein is CASRVTGVGNKQFF. Written as DNA, the CDR3 is TGTGCCAGCAGGGTGACAGGGGTTGGGAATAAGCAGTTCTTC.

The rearrangement joins TRBV7-9 to TRBJ1-2; 8 nucleotides line up with TRBD1. The germline V gene encodes CDR1 SEHNR and CDR2 FQNEAQ (reference sequence). CDR3 length equals 16 residues. Losses at the gene ends were 5 bases for V and 4 bases for J; bases not matched to a gene: 12. The CDR3 nucleotides are TGTGCCAGCAGCCCGACCTTTCGTCAGGGGGCCTATGGCTACACCTTC. This sequence encodes CASSPTFRQGAYGYTF.

This clone came up a few times. V is TRBV7-3 and J is TRBJ2-2, with 10 positions matching TRBD1. This CDR3 has 16 amino acids. The V segment lost 5 bases and the J segment 1 base; nucleotides outside the gene matches: 4. CDR1 is SGHTA, CDR2 FQGTGA, per germline. The CDR3 loop reads CASSLGQGMNTGELFF. CDR3 coding DNA: TGTGCCAGCAGCCTGGGACAGGGGATGAACACCGGGGAGCTGTTTTTT.

The rearrangement uses TRBV5-1 and TRBJ2-7; 8 bases fit TRBD1. The J segment lost 1 base and the V segment lost 4 bases, leaving 7 bases of the junction unmatched. The germline V gene has CDR1 SGHRS and CDR2 YFSETQ. CDR3 length equals 15 residues. CDR3 residues: CASSQFTGGSYEQYF. CDR3 coding DNA: TGCGCCAGCAGCCAGTTTACAGGGGGATCCTACGAGCAGTACTTC.

The rearrangement joins TRBV6-5 to TRBJ2-7; the D is unclear. This CDR3 has 11 residues. The V and J ends lost 4 bases and 6 bases respectively, with 7 bases between them. Germline CDR1 reads MNHEY; CDR2 reads SVGAGI. CDR3 amino acids: CASSLAGEQYF. CDR3 coding DNA: TGTGCCAGCAGTTTGGCCGGCGAGCAGTACTTC.

CDR3 in amino acids: CASSSAIPKPGQGWVYGYTF. CDR3 nucleotide sequence: TGTGCCAGCAGTTCAGCCATACCCAAGCCGGGACAGGGGTGGGTTTACGGCTACACCTTC. The rearrangement joins TRBV27 to TRBJ1-2; the match to TRBD1 covers 10 bases. Trimming cost V 4 bases and J 8 bases; bases outside gene matches: 25. Germline CDR1 is MNHEY and CDR2 is SMNVEV (reference sequence). This CDR3 has 20 amino acids.

This rearrangement joins TRBV4-2 to TRBJ2-7; 9 bases are shared with TRBD2. Germline V gene lookup returns CDR1 LGHNA and CDR2 YNFKEQ. V trimming: 0 bases; J trimming: 3 bases; junction bases outside the gene matches: 6. There are 16 residues in the CDR3. CDR3 nucleotides: TGTGCCAGCAGCCAAGAGGGCGGTAGCGGGAGCTACGAGCAGTACTTC. It codes for CASSQEGGSGSYEQYF.

The chain combines TRBV5-4 with TRBJ1-2; TRBD1 aligns across 10 bases. Germline CDR1 and CDR2: SGHNT and YYREEE (reference sequence). V lost 5 bases to trimming and J lost 7 bases; unmatched junction nucleotides: 8. CDR3 length equals 14 residues. In DNA, the CDR3 is TGTGCCAGCAGTGTTACCGGGACAGGGGTTGGCTACACCTTC. It is translated as CASSVTGTGVGYTF.

This sequence joins TRBV5-4 and TRBJ1-2; TRBD1 might be the D (5 bases). The CDR3 length is 14 residues. V shed 5 bases and J shed 0 bases, with 11 bases lying between them. CDR1 is SGHNT and CDR2 is YYREEE in the germline V gene (reference sequence). CDR3 sequence: CASRRRDPNYGYTF. The CDR3 region has the DNA TGTGCCAGCAGGAGGCGGGACCCTAACTATGGCTACACCTTC.

The V and J genes are TRBV7-9 and TRBJ2-7; D possibly corresponds to TRBD2 (5 bases). With 4 bases removed from V and 3 bases from J, the gap between germline ends came to 16 bases. The CDR3 length is 15 residues. The germline CDR1 and CDR2 sequences are SEHNR and FQNEAQ (reference sequence). The CDR3 region is CASSYRPTGDYEQYF. For the CDR3, the DNA is TGTGCCAGCAGCTATCGACCGACCGGGGACTACGAGCAGTACTTC.

The rearrangement joins TRBV27 to TRBJ2-2; tentatively, D is TRBD1 (6 bases). The CDR3 has 15 amino acids. V was shortened by 2 bases and J by 4 bases, with 11 bases between the two germline ends. The germline gives CDR1 MNHEY, CDR2 SMNVEV (reference sequence). The CDR3 is CASSLGGFGTGELFF. The DNA for the CDR3 is TGTGCCAGCAGTTTAGGGGGCTTCGGCACCGGGGAGCTGTTTTTT.

This rearrangement joins TRBV7-2 to TRBJ2-7; D is unresolved. This CDR3 has 15 amino acids. Germline CDR1 and CDR2: SGHTA and FQGNSA. V lost 1 base and J lost 2, with 12 bases in between. The CDR3 coding sequence is TGTGCCAGCAGCTTAGGTCCCCTCCCCGCCTACGAGCAGTACTTC. The encoded protein is CASSLGPLPAYEQYF.

The V gene is TRBV15, the J gene TRBJ2-7, with 8 bases aligning to TRBD1. CDR3 length: 16 residues. J lost 4 bases, V lost 1 base, and 9 bases had no gene match. The germline V gene has CDR1 LNHNV and CDR2 YYDKDF (reference sequence). The DNA for the CDR3 is TGTGCCACCAGCAGAGGCCGGTCAGGGGGCGCATACGAGCAGTACTTC. This sequence encodes CATSRGRSGGAYEQYF.

The CDR3 nucleotides are TGTGCCAGCAGCCCGGGGGGTCATATCGATGAGCAGTTCTTC. Amino acids: CASSPGGHIDEQFF. V gene TRBV6-5 combines with J gene TRBJ2-1; 7 nucleotides line up with TRBD2. With 6 bases clipped from V and 8 bases from J, the junction kept 10 bases outside the gene matches. This CDR3 contains 14 residues. Germline lookup yields CDR1 MNHEY and CDR2 SVGAGI.

The chain carries TRBV10-3 and TRBJ1-6, with a tentative D call TRBD1 (5 bases). V was shortened by 4 bases and J by 0 bases, with 10 bases between the two germline ends. The CDR3 covers 16 residues. Germline-derived CDR1 and CDR2 are ENHRY and SYGVKD. CDR3 bases: TGTGCCATCAGTGTTACAGGCATCTCCTATAATTCACCCCTCCACTTT. This translates into CAISVTGISYNSPLHF.

This chain connects TRBV11-2 to TRBJ2-7; 8 bases are a match to TRBD2. This CDR3 spans 15 amino acids. The V segment lost 4 bases and the J segment 4 bases; nucleotides outside the gene matches: 9. The germline V gene encodes CDR1 SGHAT and CDR2 FQNNGV. CDR3 in amino acids: CASSSPRAGGYEQYF. CDR3 DNA: TGTGCCAGCAGCTCCCCAAGGGCGGGGGGTTACGAGCAGTACTTC. The whole variable domain, filled in from reference TRBV11-2 and TRBJ2-7, reads EAGVAQSPRYKIIEKRQSVAFWCNPISGHATLYWYQQILGQGPKLLIQFQNNGVVDDSQLPKDRFSAERLKGVDSTLKIQPAKLEDSAVYLCASSSPRAGGYEQYFGPGTRLTVT.

This clone was detected only once. The chain combines TRBV28 with TRBJ1-2; possibly TRBD1 for D (5 bases). This CDR3 has 15 residues. V was clipped by 10 bases and J by 4 bases, with 22 bases between them. In germline, CDR1 is MDHEN, CDR2 SYDVKM. The CDR3 DNA reads as TGTGCCATCGAACCTGGGACGAGGAGCGTCTATGGCTACACCTTC. Protein product: CAIEPGTRSVYGYTF.

This chain joins TRBV15 and TRBJ1-4; D is possibly TRBD1 (5 bases). Germline V CDR1 and CDR2: LNHNV, YYDKDF (reference sequence). The CDR3 length is 15 residues. The V end lost 6 bases, the J end lost 7 bases, and 18 bases lay between the germline ends. CDR3 sequence reads: CATRWGGPRAEKLFF. The CDR3 bases are TGTGCCACCAGATGGGGGGGTCCCCGGGCTGAAAAACTGTTTTTT. Looking up the rest from reference TRBV15 and TRBJ1-4 gives the full variable domain: DAMVIQNPRYQVTQFGKPVTLSCSQTLNHNVMYWYQQKSSQAPKLLFHYYDKDFNNEADTPDNFQSRRPNTSFCFLDIRSPGLGDTAMYLCATRWGGPRAEKLFFGSGTQLSVL.